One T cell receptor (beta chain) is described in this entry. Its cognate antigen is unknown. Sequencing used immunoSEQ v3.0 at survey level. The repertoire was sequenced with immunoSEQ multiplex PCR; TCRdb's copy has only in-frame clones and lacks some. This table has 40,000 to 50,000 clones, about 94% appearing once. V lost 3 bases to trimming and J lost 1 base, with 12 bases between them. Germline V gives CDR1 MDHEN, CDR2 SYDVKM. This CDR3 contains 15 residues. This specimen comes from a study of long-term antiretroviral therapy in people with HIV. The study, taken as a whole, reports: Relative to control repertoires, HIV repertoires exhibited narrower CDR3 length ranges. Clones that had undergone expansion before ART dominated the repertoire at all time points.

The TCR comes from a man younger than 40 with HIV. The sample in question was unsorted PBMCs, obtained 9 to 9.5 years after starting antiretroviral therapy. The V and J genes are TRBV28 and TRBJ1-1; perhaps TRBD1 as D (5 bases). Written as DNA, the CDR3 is TGTGCCAGCAGTTTCCCCGGGGCTGCGAACACTGAAGCTTTCTTT. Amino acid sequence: CASSFPGAANTEAFF.